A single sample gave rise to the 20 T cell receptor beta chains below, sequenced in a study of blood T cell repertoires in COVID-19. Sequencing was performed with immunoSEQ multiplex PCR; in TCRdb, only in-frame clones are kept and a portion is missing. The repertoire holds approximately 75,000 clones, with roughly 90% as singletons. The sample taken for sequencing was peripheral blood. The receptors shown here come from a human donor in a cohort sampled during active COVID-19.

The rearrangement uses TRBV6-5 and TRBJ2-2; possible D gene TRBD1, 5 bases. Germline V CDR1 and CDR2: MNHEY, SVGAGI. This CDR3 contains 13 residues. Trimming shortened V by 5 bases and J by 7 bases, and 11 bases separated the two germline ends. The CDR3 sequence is CASSRTQSGELFF. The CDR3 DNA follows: TGTGCCAGCAGTAGGACACAAAGCGGGGAGCTGTTTTTT.

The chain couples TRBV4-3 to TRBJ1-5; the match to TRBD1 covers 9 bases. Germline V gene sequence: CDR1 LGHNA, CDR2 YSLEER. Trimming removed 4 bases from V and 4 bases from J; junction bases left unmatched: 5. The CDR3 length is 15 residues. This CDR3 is CASSRIQGANQPQHF. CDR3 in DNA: TGCGCCAGCAGCCGGATACAGGGGGCGAATCAGCCCCAGCATTTT.

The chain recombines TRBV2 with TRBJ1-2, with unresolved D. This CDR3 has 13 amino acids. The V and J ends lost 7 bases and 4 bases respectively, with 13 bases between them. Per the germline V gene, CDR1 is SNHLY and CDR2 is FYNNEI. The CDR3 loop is CASTLEGLYGYTF. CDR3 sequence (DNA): TGTGCCAGCACCTTAGAAGGACTCTATGGCTACACCTTC. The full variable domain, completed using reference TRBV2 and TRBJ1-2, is EPEVTQTPSHQVTQMGQEVILRCVPISNHLYFYWYRQILGQKVEFLVSFYNNEISEKSEIFDDQFSVERPDGSNFTLKIRSTKLEDSAMYFCASTLEGLYGYTFGSGTRLTVV.

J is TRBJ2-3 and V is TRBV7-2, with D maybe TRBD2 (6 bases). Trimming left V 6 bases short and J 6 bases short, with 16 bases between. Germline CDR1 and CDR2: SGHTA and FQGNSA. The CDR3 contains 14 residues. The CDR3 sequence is CASRRPGETDTQYF. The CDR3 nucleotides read TGTGCCAGCAGACGTCCGGGAGAGACGGATACGCAGTATTTT.

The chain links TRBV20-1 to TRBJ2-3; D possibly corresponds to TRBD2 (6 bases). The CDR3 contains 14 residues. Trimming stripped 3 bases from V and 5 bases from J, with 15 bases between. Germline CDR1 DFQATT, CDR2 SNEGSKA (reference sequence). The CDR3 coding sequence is TGCAGTGCTAGTTATGGAGGGGATCAAGATACGCAGTATTTT. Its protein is CSASYGGDQDTQYF.

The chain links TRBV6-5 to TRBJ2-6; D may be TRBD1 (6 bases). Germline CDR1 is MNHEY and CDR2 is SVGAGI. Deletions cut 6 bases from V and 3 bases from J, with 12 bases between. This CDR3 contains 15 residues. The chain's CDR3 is CASSSGGGGANVLTF. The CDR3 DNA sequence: TGTGCCAGCAGCAGTGGGGGCGGTGGGGCCAACGTCCTGACTTTC.

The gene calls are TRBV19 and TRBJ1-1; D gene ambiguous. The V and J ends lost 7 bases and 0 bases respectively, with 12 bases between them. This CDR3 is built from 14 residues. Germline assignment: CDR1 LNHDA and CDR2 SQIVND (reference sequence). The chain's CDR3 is CASTAMGLNTEAFF. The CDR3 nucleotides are TGTGCCAGTACTGCAATGGGCCTGAACACTGAAGCTTTCTTT. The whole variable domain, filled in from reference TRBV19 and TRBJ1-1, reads DGGITQSPKYLFRKEGQNVTLSCEQNLNHDAMYWYRQDPGQGLRLIYYSQIVNDFQKGDIAEGYSVSREKKESFPLTVTSAQKNPTAFYLCASTAMGLNTEAFFGQGTRLTVV.

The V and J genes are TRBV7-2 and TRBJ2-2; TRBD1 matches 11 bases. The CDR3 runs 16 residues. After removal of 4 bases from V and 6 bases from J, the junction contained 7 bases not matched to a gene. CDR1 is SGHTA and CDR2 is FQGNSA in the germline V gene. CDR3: CASSWTGGYDAGELFF. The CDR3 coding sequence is TGTGCCAGCAGCTGGACAGGGGGCTATGATGCCGGGGAGCTGTTTTTT.

The CDR3, as DNA: TGTGCCACCAGTGACCCGCGGGTGGAGTGGGAGCGCACAGATACGCAGTATTTT. It is translated as CATSDPRVEWERTDTQYF. The chain couples TRBV24-1 to TRBJ2-3; D may be TRBD2 (5 bases). The length of the CDR3 is 18 residues. CDR1 is KGHDR and CDR2 is SFDVKD in the germline V gene. V was cut by 4 bases and J by 1 base, with 20 bases left in between.

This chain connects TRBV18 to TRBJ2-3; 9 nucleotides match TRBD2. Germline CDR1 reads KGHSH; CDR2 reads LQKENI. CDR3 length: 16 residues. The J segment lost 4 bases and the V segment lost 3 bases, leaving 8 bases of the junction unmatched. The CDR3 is CASSPAASGVSDTQYF. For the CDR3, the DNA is TGTGCCAGCTCACCCGCCGCTAGCGGGGTCTCAGATACGCAGTATTTT.

CDR3 sequence reads: CASSLTSGVDTQYF. Here the CDR3 DNA reads TGTGCCAGCAGCTTGACTAGCGGGGTTGATACGCAGTATTTT. J is TRBJ2-3 and V is TRBV5-8; 10 nucleotides match TRBD2. The CDR3 loop spans 14 amino acids. V trimming: 1 base; J trimming: 6 bases; junction bases outside the gene matches: 2. CDR1 and CDR2 (germline): SGHTS, YDEGEE.

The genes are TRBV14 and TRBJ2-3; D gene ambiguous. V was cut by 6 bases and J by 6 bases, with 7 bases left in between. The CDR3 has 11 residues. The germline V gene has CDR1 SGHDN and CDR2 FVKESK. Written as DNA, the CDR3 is TGTGCCAGCAGTGTCGTTGATACGCAGTATTTT. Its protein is CASSVVDTQYF. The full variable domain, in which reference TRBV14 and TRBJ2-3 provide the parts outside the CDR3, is EAGVTQFPSHSVIEKGQTVTLRCDPISGHDNLYWYRRVMGKEIKFLLHFVKESKQDESGMPNNRFLAERTGGTYSTLKVQPAELEDSGVYFCASSVVDTQYFGPGTRLTVL.

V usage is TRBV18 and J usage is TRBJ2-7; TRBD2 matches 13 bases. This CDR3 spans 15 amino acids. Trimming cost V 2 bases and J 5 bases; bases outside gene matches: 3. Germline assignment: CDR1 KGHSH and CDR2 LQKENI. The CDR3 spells CASSPSGLAGDEQYF. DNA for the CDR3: TGTGCCAGCTCACCATCAGGACTAGCGGGGGACGAGCAGTACTTC.

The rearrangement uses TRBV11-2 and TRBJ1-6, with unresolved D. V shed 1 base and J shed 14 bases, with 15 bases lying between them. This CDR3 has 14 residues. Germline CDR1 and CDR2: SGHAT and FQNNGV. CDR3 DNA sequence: TGTGCCAGCAGCTTAGCGTCCACTTATTCGGCCCTCCACTTT. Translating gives CASSLASTYSALHF.

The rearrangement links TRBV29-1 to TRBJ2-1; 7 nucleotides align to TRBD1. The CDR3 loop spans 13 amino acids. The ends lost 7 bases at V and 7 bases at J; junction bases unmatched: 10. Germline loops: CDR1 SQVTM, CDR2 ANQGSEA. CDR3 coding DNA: TGCAGCGCGACAGGGAACGGGTTAAATGAGCAGTTCTTC. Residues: CSATGNGLNEQFF.

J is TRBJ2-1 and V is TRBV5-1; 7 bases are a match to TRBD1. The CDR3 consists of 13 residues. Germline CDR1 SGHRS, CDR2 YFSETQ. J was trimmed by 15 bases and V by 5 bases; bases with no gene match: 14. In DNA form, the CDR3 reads TGCGCCAGCAGTCCGACCTCACAGGGGCCGGGGTTCTTC. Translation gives CASSPTSQGPGFF.

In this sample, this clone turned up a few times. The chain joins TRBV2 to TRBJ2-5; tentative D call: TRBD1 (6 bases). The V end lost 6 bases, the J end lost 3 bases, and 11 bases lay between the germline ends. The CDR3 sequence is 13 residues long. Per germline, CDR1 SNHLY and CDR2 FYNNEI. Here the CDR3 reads CASSLWTEETQYF. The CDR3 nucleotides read TGTGCCAGCAGCCTCTGGACAGAAGAGACCCAGTACTTC.

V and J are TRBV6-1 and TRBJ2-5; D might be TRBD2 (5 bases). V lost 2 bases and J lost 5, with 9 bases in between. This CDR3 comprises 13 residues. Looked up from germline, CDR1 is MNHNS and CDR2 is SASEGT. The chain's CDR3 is CASSEHPGETQYF. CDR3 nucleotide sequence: TGTGCCAGCAGTGAACACCCGGGGGAGACCCAGTACTTC.

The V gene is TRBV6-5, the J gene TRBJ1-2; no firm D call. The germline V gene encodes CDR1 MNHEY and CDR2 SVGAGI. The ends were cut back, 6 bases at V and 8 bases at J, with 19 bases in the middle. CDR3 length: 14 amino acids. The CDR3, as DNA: TGTGCCAGCAGCCCCGACGAGGCGGCCTTCGGCTACACCTTC. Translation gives CASSPDEAAFGYTF.

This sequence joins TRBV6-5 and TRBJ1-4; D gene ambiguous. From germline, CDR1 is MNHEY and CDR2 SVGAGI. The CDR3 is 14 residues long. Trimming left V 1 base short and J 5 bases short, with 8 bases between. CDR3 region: CASSYFGGNEKLFF. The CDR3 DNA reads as TGTGCCAGCAGTTACTTTGGCGGGAATGAAAAACTGTTTTTT.